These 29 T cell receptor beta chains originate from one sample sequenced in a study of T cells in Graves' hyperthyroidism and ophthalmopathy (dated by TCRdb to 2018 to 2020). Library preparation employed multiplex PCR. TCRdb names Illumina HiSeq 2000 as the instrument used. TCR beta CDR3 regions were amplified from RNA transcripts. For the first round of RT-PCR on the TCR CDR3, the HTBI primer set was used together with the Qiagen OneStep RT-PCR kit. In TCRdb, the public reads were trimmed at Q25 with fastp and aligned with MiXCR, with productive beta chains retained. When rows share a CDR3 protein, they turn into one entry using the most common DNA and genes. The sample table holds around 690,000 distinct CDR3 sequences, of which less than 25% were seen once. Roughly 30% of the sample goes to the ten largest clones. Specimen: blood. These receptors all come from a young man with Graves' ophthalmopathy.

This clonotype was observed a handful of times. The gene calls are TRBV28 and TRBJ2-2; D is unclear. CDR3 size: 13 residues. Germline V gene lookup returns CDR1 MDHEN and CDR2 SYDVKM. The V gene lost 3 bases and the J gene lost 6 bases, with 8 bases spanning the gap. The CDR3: CASSFPAAGELFF. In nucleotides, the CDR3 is TGTGCCAGCAGTTTTCCGGCCGCCGGGGAGCTGTTTTTT.

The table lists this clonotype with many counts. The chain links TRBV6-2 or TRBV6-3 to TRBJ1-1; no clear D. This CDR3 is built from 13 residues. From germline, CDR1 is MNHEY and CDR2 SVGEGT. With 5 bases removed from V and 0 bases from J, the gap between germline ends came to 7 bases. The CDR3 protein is CASSPPLNTEAFF. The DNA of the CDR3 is TGTGCCAGCAGTCCACCGTTGAACACTGAAGCTTTCTTT.

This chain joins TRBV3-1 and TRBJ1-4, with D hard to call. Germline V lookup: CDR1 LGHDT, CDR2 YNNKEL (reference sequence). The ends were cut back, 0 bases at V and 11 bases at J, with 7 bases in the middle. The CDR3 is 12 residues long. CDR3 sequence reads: CASSQDQWKLFF. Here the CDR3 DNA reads TGTGCCAGCAGCCAAGATCAGTGGAAACTGTTTTTT.

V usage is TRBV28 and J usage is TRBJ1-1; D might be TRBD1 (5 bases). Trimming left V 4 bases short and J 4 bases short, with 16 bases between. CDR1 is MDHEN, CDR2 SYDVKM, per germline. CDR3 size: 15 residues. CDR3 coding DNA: TGTGCCAGCAGTTCCAACGGGGCACGAAGCACTGAAGCTTTCTTT. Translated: CASSSNGARSTEAFF.

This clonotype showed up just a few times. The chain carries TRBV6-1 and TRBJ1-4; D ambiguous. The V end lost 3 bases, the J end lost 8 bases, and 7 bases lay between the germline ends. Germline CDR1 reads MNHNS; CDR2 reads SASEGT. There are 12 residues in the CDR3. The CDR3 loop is CASSDMGEKLFF. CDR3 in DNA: TGTGCCAGCAGTGACATGGGGGAAAAACTGTTTTTT.

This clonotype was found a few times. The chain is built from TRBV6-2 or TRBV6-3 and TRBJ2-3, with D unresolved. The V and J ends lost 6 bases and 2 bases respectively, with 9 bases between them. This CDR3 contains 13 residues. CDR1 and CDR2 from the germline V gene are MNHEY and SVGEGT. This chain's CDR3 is CASRPVITDTQYF. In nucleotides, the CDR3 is TGTGCCAGCAGACCAGTGATCACAGATACGCAGTATTTT.

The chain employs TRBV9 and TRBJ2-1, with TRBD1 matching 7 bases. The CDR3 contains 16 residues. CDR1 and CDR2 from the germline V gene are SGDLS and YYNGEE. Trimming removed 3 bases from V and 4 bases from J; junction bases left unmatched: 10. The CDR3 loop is CASSGPQGSSYNEQFF. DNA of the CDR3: TGTGCCAGCAGCGGGCCACAGGGGAGCTCGTACAATGAGCAGTTCTTC. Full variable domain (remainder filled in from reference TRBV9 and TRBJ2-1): DSGVTQTPKHLITATGQRVTLRCSPRSGDLSVYWYQQSLDQGLQFLIQYYNGEERAKGNILERFSAQQFPDLHSELNLSSLELGDSALYFCASSGPQGSSYNEQFFGPGTRLTVL.

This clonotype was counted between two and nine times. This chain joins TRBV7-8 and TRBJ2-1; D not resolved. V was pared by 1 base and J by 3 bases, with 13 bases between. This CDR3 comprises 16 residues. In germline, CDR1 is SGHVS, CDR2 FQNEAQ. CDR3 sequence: CASSLVGDPRYNEQFF. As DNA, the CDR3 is TGTGCCAGCAGCTTAGTTGGCGACCCTCGCTACAATGAGCAGTTCTTC.

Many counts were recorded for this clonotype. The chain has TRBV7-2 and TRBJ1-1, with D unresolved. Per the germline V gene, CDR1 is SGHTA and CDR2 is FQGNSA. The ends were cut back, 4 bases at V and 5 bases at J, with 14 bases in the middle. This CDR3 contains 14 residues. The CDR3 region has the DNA TGTGCCAGCAGCTCCGACTGGGCCTCGACTGAAGCTTTCTTT. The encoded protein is CASSSDWASTEAFF.

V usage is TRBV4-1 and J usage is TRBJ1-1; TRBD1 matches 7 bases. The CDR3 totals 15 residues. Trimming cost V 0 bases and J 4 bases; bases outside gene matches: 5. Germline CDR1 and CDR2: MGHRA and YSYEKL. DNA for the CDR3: TGCGCCAGCAGCCAAGATACCCAGGGGGGCACTGAAGCTTTCTTT. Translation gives CASSQDTQGGTEAFF.

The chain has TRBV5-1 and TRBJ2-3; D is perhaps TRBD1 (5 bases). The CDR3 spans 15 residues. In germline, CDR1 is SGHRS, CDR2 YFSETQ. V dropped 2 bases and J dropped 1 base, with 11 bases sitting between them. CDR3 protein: CASSFRTSGTDTQYF. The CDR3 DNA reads TGCGCCAGCAGCTTCCGGACAAGCGGCACAGATACGCAGTATTTT.

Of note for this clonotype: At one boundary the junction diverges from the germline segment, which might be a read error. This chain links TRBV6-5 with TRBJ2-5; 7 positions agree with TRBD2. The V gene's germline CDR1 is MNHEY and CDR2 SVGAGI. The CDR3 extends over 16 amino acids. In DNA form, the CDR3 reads TGTGCCAGCAGTTACTCCCGGACTAGAGAGGAAGAGACCCGGTACTTC. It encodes CASSYSRTREEETRYF.

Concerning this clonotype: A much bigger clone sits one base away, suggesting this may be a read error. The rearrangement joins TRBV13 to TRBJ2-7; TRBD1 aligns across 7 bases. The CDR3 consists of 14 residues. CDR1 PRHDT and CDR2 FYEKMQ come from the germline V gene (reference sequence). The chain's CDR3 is CASSARDSPYEQHF. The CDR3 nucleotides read TGTGCCAGCAGCGCCCGGGACAGCCCCTACGAGCAGCACTTC.

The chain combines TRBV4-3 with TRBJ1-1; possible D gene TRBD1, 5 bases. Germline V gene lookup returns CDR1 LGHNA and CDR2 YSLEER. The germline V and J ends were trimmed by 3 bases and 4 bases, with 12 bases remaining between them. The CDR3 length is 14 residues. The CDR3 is CASSQWDSPTEAFF. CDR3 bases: TGCGCCAGCAGCCAGTGGGACTCCCCCACTGAAGCTTTCTTT.

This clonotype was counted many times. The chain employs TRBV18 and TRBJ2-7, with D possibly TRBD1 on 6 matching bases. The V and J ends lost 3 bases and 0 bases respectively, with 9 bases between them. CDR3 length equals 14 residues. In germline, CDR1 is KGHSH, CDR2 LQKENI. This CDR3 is CASSPRTDSYEQYF. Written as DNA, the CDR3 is TGTGCCAGCTCACCCCGGACAGACTCCTACGAGCAGTACTTC.

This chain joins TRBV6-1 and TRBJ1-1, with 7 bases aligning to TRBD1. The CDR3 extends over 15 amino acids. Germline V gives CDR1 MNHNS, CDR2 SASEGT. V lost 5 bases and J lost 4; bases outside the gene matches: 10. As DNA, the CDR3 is TGTGCCAGCAGTACGAGTCAGGGGGGAGGCACTGAAGCTTTCTTT. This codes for CASSTSQGGGTEAFF.

The CDR3 spells CASSQDASLDTQYF. The CDR3 DNA follows: TGCGCCAGCAGCCAAGATGCCTCCCTGGATACGCAGTATTTT. This chain connects TRBV4-1 to TRBJ2-3; no firm D call. This CDR3 is 14 amino acids long. Trimming left V 0 bases short and J 6 bases short, with 10 bases between. Germline lookup yields CDR1 MGHRA and CDR2 YSYEKL.

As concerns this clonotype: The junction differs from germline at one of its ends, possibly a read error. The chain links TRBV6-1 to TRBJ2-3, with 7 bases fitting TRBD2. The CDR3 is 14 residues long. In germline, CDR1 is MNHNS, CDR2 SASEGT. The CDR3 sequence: CASSGDGTRDTQYF. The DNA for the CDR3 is TGCGCCAGCAGCGGGGACGGCACACGGGATACGCAGTATTTT.

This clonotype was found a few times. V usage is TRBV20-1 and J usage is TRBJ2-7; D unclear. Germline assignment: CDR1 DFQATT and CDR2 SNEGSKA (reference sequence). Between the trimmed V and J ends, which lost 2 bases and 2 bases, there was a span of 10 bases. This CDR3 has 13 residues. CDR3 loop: CSARFRPPYEQYF. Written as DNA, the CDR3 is TGCAGTGCTAGATTTAGACCCCCCTACGAGCAGTACTTC.

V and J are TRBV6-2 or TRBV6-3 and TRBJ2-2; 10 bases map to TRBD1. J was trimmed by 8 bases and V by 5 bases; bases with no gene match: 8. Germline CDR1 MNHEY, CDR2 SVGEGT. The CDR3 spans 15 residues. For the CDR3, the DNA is TGTGCCAGCAGTGATCGACAGGGGGCAAGTGGGGAGCTGTTTTTT. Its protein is CASSDRQGASGELFF.

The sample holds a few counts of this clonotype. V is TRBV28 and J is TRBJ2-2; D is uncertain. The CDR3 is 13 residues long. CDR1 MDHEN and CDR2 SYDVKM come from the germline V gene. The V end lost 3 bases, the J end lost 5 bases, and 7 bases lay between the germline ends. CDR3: CASSLIGTGELFF. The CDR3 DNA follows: TGTGCCAGCAGTTTGATCGGGACCGGGGAGCTGTTTTTT. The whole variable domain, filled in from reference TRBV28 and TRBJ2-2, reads DVKVTQSSRYLVKRTGEKVFLECVQDMDHENMFWYRQDPGLGLRLIYFSYDVKMKEKGDIPEGYSVSREKKERFSLILESASTNQTSMYLCASSLIGTGELFFGEGSRLTVL.

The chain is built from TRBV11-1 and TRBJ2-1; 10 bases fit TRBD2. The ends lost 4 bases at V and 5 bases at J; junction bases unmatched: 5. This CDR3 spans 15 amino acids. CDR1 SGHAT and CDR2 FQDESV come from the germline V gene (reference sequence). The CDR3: CASSSSGRAHNEQFF. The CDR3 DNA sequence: TGTGCCAGCAGCTCCAGCGGGAGGGCCCACAATGAGCAGTTCTTC.

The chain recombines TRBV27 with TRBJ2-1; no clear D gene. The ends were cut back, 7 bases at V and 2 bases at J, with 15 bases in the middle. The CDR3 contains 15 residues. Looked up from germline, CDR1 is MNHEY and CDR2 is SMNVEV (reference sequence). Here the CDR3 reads CASTLHAGPYNEQFF. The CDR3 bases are TGTGCCAGCACACTCCACGCCGGGCCCTACAATGAGCAGTTCTTC.

The CDR3 is CASSLFGTTQETQYF. The CDR3 DNA sequence: TGCGCCAGCAGCTTGTTTGGGACAACCCAAGAGACCCAGTACTTC. This chain joins TRBV5-1 and TRBJ2-5; a possible D gene is TRBD1 (6 bases). The CDR3 spans 15 residues. Trimming took 1 base from V and 1 from J, leaving 11 bases between them. Germline CDR1 reads SGHRS; CDR2 reads YFSETQ.

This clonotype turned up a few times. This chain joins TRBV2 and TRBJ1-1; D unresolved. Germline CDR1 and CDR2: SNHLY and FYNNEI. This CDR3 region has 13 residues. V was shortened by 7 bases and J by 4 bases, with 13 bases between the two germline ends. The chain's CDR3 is CASKTSEGTEAFF. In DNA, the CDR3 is TGTGCCAGCAAGACGAGTGAGGGCACTGAAGCTTTCTTT.

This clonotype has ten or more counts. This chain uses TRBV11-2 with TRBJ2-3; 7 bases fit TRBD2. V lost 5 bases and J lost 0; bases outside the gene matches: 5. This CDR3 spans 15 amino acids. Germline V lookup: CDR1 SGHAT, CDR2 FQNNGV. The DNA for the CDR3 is TGTGCCAGCAGCCGGGACTACTCTAGCACAGATACGCAGTATTTT. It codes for CASSRDYSSTDTQYF.

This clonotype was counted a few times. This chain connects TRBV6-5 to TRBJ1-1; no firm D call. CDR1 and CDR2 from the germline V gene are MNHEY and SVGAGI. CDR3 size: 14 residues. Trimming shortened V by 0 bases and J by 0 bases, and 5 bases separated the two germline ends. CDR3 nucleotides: TGTGCCAGCAGTTACTCTTTCCTGAACACTGAAGCTTTCTTT. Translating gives CASSYSFLNTEAFF.

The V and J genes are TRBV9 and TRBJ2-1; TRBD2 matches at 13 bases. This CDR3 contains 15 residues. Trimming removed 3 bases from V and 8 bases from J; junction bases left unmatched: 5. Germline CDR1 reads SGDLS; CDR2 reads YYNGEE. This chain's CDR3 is CASSAGLAGAYEQFF. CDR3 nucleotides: TGTGCCAGCAGCGCTGGACTAGCGGGAGCTTATGAGCAGTTCTTC.

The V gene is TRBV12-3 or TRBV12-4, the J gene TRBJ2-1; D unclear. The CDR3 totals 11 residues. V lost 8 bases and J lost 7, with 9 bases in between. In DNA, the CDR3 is TGTGCCAGCCGGGTATGGAATGAGCAGTTCTTC. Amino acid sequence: CASRVWNEQFF.